This T cell receptor beta chain was documented in a study of T cells in Graves' hyperthyroidism and ophthalmopathy. This clonotype was counted a few times. No antigen is known for it. Template material for amplifying TCR beta CDR3 regions consisted of RNA transcripts. The TCR CDR3 first-round RT-PCR relied on the HTBI primer set. TCRdb called the multiplex PCR reads again in MiXCR, with one record for every CDR3 protein. The sample lists about 300,000 distinct CDR3 sequences; less than 20% were seen once. Study-level results: Ophthalmopathy onset followed model prediction by a median around 6.9 months. A model using 13 V-J features told ophthalmopathy apart from stable hyperthyroidism.

This clonotype was sampled from a man aged 45-65 years with Graves' ophthalmopathy. Sequencing input: blood.

CDR3 nucleotide sequence: TGTGCCACTACACGAGGGGACTATGGCTACACCTTC. The encoded protein is CATTRGDYGYTF. This chain connects TRBV28 to TRBJ1-2; a weak D match, TRBD1 (5 bases). CDR3 length: 12 residues. Germline loops: CDR1 MDHEN, CDR2 SYDVKM. Trimming took 10 bases from V and 3 from J, leaving 12 bases between them.